These T cell receptor beta chains were read from a single sample in a study of T cell responses to AZD1222 COVID-19 vaccine. Sequenced by immunoSEQ multiplex PCR; TCRdb stores in-frame clones only, minus some. The sample lists 120,000 to 150,000 clones; 85% to 95% were seen once. Sequenced material: peripheral blood, taken on day 0 of AZD1222 vaccination. The receptors originated from an adult in good health. Both conserved end residues are part of each CDR3. D genes are given only for firm matches. A clone size is listed for some rows: how often the clone was seen (once, few, many), or a class if it is expanded.

v_call	j_call	clone_size	d_call	cdr3_aa	cdr3_nt
TRBV19	TRBJ2-3	once	TRBD1	CASNFRGRTDTQYF	TGTGCCAGTAATTTCAGGGGGCGGACAGATACGCAGTATTTT
TRBV12-3/TRBV12-4	TRBJ2-2	NA	NA	CASSFFSRGMFF	TGTGCCAGCAGTTTTTTCTCGAGGGGAATGTTTTTT
TRBV18	TRBJ1-3	NA	TRBD1	CASSFTGERNTIYF	TGTGCCAGCTCATTTACAGGGGAACGAAACACCATATATTTT
TRBV30	TRBJ2-3	NA	TRBD1	CAWSTTGGLTDTQYF	TGTGCCTGGAGTACCACAGGGGGCTTAACAGATACGCAGTATTTT
TRBV2	TRBJ2-7	NA	TRBD1	CASSEGGLILSYEQYF	TGTGCCAGCAGCGAAGGGGGCCTAATACTCTCCTACGAGCAGTACTTC
TRBV5-1	TRBJ2-1	NA	TRBD2	CASSAGETYNEQFF	TGCGCCAGCTCTGCGGGAGAGACCTACAATGAGCAGTTCTTC
TRBV6-1	TRBJ2-1	NA	TRBD1	CASSEGLRQGLAVEFF	TGTGCCAGCAGTGAAGGGCTGAGACAGGGCTTAGCAGTCGAGTTCTTC
TRBV19	TRBJ2-3	NA	NA	CASSGKRGTDTQYF	TGTGCCAGTAGCGGGAAGAGGGGCACAGATACGCAGTATTTT
TRBV10-2	TRBJ1-1	NA	TRBD1	CASRDFRTGELGGITEAFF	TGCGCCAGCAGGGACTTCCGGACAGGGGAACTTGGGGGGATCACTGAAGCTTTCTTT
TRBV5-1	TRBJ2-5	NA	NA	CASSLGMAGSQETQYF	TGCGCCAGCAGCTTGGGGATGGCGGGATCCCAAGAGACCCAGTACTTC
TRBV13	TRBJ2-5	NA	TRBD2	CASSSSGRLETQYF	TGTGCCAGCAGCTCTAGCGGGAGATTAGAGACCCAGTACTTC
TRBV10-3	TRBJ2-5	once	NA	CAISEAAGAETQYF	TGTGCCATCAGTGAGGCCGCGGGGGCCGAGACCCAGTACTTC
TRBV29-1	TRBJ2-3	NA	NA	CSVDAGPFTDTQYF	TGCAGCGTTGATGCTGGACCGTTCACAGATACGCAGTATTTT
TRBV5-1	TRBJ2-2	NA	TRBD2	CASSPLLAGGSGELFF	TGCGCCAGCAGCCCCTTGCTAGCGGGGGGCTCCGGGGAGCTGTTTTTT
TRBV6-5	TRBJ2-1	NA	NA	CASVGRANEQFF	TGTGCCAGCGTTGGACGGGCCAATGAGCAGTTCTTC
TRBV9	TRBJ2-2	NA	NA	CASSPVGRINTGELFF	TGTGCCAGCAGCCCCGTAGGCAGGATAAACACCGGGGAGCTGTTTTTT
TRBV6-5	TRBJ2-5	NA	TRBD1	CASSYRDSQETQYF	TGTGCCAGCAGTTATCGGGACAGCCAAGAGACCCAGTACTTC
TRBV5-5	TRBJ1-4	few	TRBD1	CASSLAARTGNEKLFF	TGTGCCAGCAGCTTGGCCGCCCGGACAGGGAATGAAAAACTGTTTTTT
TRBV29-1	TRBJ2-1	NA	NA	CSVEGARGSYNEQFF	TGCAGCGTCGAGGGTGCGCGGGGCTCCTACAATGAGCAGTTCTTC
TRBV7-9	TRBJ2-1	NA	NA	CASSLVEFEQFF	TGTGCCAGCAGCTTAGTAGAGTTTGAGCAGTTCTTC
TRBV29-1	TRBJ2-2	few	NA	CSPPREAVTGELFF	TGCAGCCCGCCCCGAGAGGCGGTCACCGGGGAGCTGTTTTTT
TRBV6-1	TRBJ1-6	NA	NA	CASSEVQRGGSPLHF	TGTGCCAGCAGTGAAGTCCAAAGGGGGGGTTCACCCCTCCACTTT
TRBV6-5	TRBJ2-7	NA	TRBD1	CASNWDRTYEQYF	TGTGCCAGCAATTGGGACAGAACCTACGAGCAGTACTTC
TRBV9	TRBJ2-1	NA	NA	CASKGASGTYNEQFF	TGTGCCAGCAAGGGGGCTAGCGGAACCTACAATGAGCAGTTCTTC
TRBV6-5	TRBJ1-2	NA	TRBD1	CASSRWDRGTVRYTF	TGTGCCAGCAGCCGCTGGGACAGGGGGACGGTTCGCTACACCTTC
TRBV7-2	TRBJ1-5	NA	TRBD1	CASSPRGGNQPQHF	TGTGCCAGCAGCCCCAGGGGGGGCAATCAGCCCCAGCATTTT
TRBV7-9	TRBJ1-1	NA	NA	CASSRQPMNTEAFF	TGTGCCAGCAGCCGACAGCCCATGAACACTGAAGCTTTCTTT
TRBV7-9	TRBJ1-1	NA	NA	CASRPRANTEAFF	TGTGCCAGCAGACCACGGGCGAACACTGAAGCTTTCTTT
TRBV4-1	TRBJ2-7	NA	NA	CASSQGGVQYF	TGCGCCAGCAGCCAAGGAGGGGTGCAGTACTTC
TRBV15	TRBJ1-3	NA	NA	CATSRDRGRGNTIYF	TGTGCCACCAGCAGAGATCGAGGCAGAGGAAACACCATATATTTT
TRBV2	TRBJ1-1	NA	NA	CASSYREVPEAFF	TGTGCCAGCAGCTACAGGGAGGTCCCTGAAGCTTTCTTT
TRBV9	TRBJ1-3	NA	NA	CASSGTDGNTIYF	TGTGCCAGCAGCGGGACAGATGGCAACACCATATATTTT
TRBV12-3/TRBV12-4	TRBJ1-1	once	NA	CASRLMNTEAFF	TGTGCCAGCAGACTCATGAACACTGAAGCTTTCTTT
TRBV7-2	TRBJ2-5	NA	NA	CASSPPGPRVGTQYF	TGTGCCAGCAGCCCACCGGGACCACGGGTGGGGACCCAGTACTTC
TRBV6-4	TRBJ1-6	NA	NA	CASSSRSSYNSPLHF	TGTGCCAGCAGTTCCCGGAGCTCCTATAATTCACCCCTCCACTTT
TRBV6-5	TRBJ2-2	NA	NA	CASLAVGELFF	TGTGCCAGCCTCGCGGTGGGGGAGCTGTTTTTT
TRBV5-1	TRBJ1-2	NA	TRBD1	CASSPGTGAIYGYTF	TGCGCCAGCAGCCCCGGGACAGGGGCTATCTATGGCTACACCTTC
TRBV5-4	TRBJ2-7	NA	NA	CASSLPGSSYEQYF	TGTGCCAGCAGCTTGCCAGGGTCCTCCTACGAGCAGTACTTC
TRBV30	TRBJ2-7	NA	NA	CAWSVGGPYEQYF	TGTGCCTGGAGTGTAGGGGGACCCTACGAGCAGTACTTC
TRBV19	TRBJ1-2	NA	NA	CASTTPQAWGYTF	TGTGCCAGTACCACTCCCCAGGCTTGGGGCTACACCTTC
TRBV6-5	TRBJ2-2	NA	TRBD1	CASSYSTQGVTGELFF	TGTGCCAGCAGTTACTCGACGCAGGGGGTAACCGGGGAGCTGTTTTTT
TRBV4-1	TRBJ2-3	NA	TRBD1	CASSQPSSTGLQYF	TGCGCCAGCAGCCAACCGTCCTCGACAGGGTTGCAGTATTTT
TRBV5-4	TRBJ1-1	NA	NA	CASVAGTTGGGEAFF	TGTGCCAGCGTCGCTGGGACTACAGGTGGTGGTGAAGCTTTCTTT
TRBV3-1/TRBV3-2	TRBJ1-1	NA	NA	CASSQGVRTEAFF	TGTGCCAGCAGCCAAGGGGTTCGGACTGAAGCTTTCTTT
TRBV6-4	TRBJ1-2	NA	NA	CASSDWQGNYGYTF	TGTGCCAGCAGTGACTGGCAGGGGAACTATGGCTACACCTTC
TRBV3-1/TRBV3-2	TRBJ2-2	NA	NA	CASSPNLSGRSNTGELFF	TGTGCCAGCAGCCCAAACCTTTCGGGACGTTCGAACACCGGGGAGCTGTTTTTT
TRBV11-3	TRBJ2-5	NA	NA	CASSRGSQETQYF	TGTGCCAGCAGTCGGGGGTCACAAGAGACCCAGTACTTC
TRBV19	TRBJ2-5	NA	NA	CASSIRGRALQETQYF	TGTGCCAGTAGTATCCGGGGCAGGGCCCTCCAAGAGACCCAGTACTTC
TRBV15	TRBJ1-5	once	NA	CATSRGFRTVNQPQHF	TGTGCCACCAGCAGAGGGTTTCGGACCGTCAATCAGCCCCAGCATTTT
TRBV30	TRBJ1-3	once	NA	CAWSVRWDTRNTIYF	TGTGCCTGGAGTGTACGGTGGGACACAAGAAACACCATATATTTT
TRBV7-9	TRBJ1-3	NA	NA	CASSSAYSGNTIYF	TGTGCCAGCAGCTCGGCTTACTCTGGAAACACCATATATTTT
TRBV30	TRBJ1-1	NA	TRBD1	CAWNPGGTEAFF	TGTGCCTGGAACCCAGGGGGCACTGAAGCTTTCTTT
TRBV5-5	TRBJ2-7	NA	NA	CASSSTQTYEQYF	TGTGCCAGCAGTTCGACACAGACCTACGAGCAGTACTTC